The clone carrying this T cell receptor beta chain occurred a few times. The data belong to a study of early T cells in non-severe SARS-CoV-2 infection. Individual cDNA molecules received unique molecular identifiers during library preparation. TCRdb independently ran MiXCR on the 5' RACE reads; one entry per CDR3 protein. This sample carries fewer than 85,000 distinct CDR3 sequences, about 16% of them seen once, and the ten largest clones take approximately 2.9%. Material: whole blood. This sequence originates from an adult who was a healthcare worker with PCR-confirmed SARS-CoV-2 infection or an uninfected control (not recorded which).

In nucleotides, the CDR3 is TGTGCCATCAGTGAGGCGGACCGCCGAGCCAAAAACATTCAGTACTTC. It encodes CAISEADRRAKNIQYF. The rearrangement links TRBV10-3 to TRBJ2-4; D is unresolved. This CDR3 comprises 16 residues. V gave up 2 bases and J gave up 0 bases, with 11 bases separating them. Germline V gene sequence: CDR1 ENHRY, CDR2 SYGVKD.